Listed below are T cell receptor beta chains from one sample, sequenced in a study of blood T cell repertoires in COVID-19. The repertoire was sequenced with immunoSEQ multiplex PCR; TCRdb's copy has only in-frame clones and lacks some. The sample lists tens of thousands of clones, over 60% occurring once. The specimen was peripheral blood. These receptors all stem from an elderly woman with active or convalescent COVID-19. The CDR3 runs from the conserved cysteine through the conserved F or W. Fields, in order: CDR3 protein, CDR3 DNA, J gene, clone size, D gene, V gene. The D gene is left open where the match is weak. The size of a clone is reported for some rows only, either as once, few or many, or as a class for expanded clones.

CDR3aa: CASSYSNRVDQPQHF
CDR3nt: TGTGCCAGCAGTTACTCCAACAGGGTAGATCAGCCCCAGCATTTT
j_gene: TRBJ1-5
abundance: .
d_gene: .
v_gene: TRBV6-2/TRBV6-3

CDR3aa: CARSEGQGPFIKGDTQYF
CDR3nt: TGTGCCCGTTCTGAGGGACAGGGACCGTTCATAAAGGGGGATACGCAGTATTTT
j_gene: TRBJ2-3
abundance: .
d_gene: TRBD1
v_gene: TRBV2

CDR3aa: CASSLDRGQGNIQYF
CDR3nt: TGTGCCAGCAGCTTGGACAGGGGGCAGGGAAACATTCAGTACTTC
j_gene: TRBJ2-4
abundance: once
d_gene: TRBD1
v_gene: TRBV5-6

CDR3aa: CASSYSRAGEQYF
CDR3nt: TGTGCCAGCAGTTACTCGAGGGCGGGGGAGCAGTACTTC
j_gene: TRBJ2-5
abundance: .
d_gene: TRBD2
v_gene: TRBV6-6

CDR3aa: CASSPGGNNEQFF
CDR3nt: TGTGCCAGCAGCCCGGGGGGAAACAATGAGCAGTTCTTC
j_gene: TRBJ2-1
abundance: .
d_gene: TRBD2
v_gene: TRBV11-2

CDR3aa: CASKEGSGASTDTQYF
CDR3nt: TGCGCCAGCAAAGAGGGTAGCGGGGCGAGCACAGATACGCAGTATTTT
j_gene: TRBJ2-3
abundance: medium-sized
d_gene: TRBD2
v_gene: TRBV4-1

CDR3aa: CASSFTGDLYQPQHF
CDR3nt: TGTGCCAGCAGCTTTACAGGGGACCTATATCAGCCCCAGCATTTT
j_gene: TRBJ1-5
abundance: .
d_gene: TRBD1
v_gene: TRBV5-5

CDR3aa: CASSTDPGLAGRELFF
CDR3nt: TGTGCCAGCAGCACAGATCCGGGACTAGCGGGGAGGGAGCTGTTTTTT
j_gene: TRBJ2-2
abundance: .
d_gene: TRBD2
v_gene: TRBV7-2

CDR3aa: CASSYPGTAAEQYF
CDR3nt: TGCGCCAGCAGCTATCCCGGGACAGCCGCGGAGCAGTACTTC
j_gene: TRBJ2-7
abundance: .
d_gene: TRBD1
v_gene: TRBV4-1

CDR3aa: CASSLVSRRNTGELFF
CDR3nt: TGTGCCAGCAGCTTAGTTAGCCGCCGGAACACCGGGGAGCTGTTTTTT
j_gene: TRBJ2-2
abundance: .
d_gene: .
v_gene: TRBV7-2

CDR3aa: CASSVVKTSFGEETQYF
CDR3nt: TGTGCCAGCAGCGTAGTGAAGACTAGCTTCGGAGAGGAGACCCAGTACTTC
j_gene: TRBJ2-5
abundance: .
d_gene: TRBD2
v_gene: TRBV9

CDR3aa: CASSIRAAGRPSYGYTF
CDR3nt: TGTGCCAGTAGTATAAGGGCAGCCGGGAGGCCCTCATATGGCTACACCTTC
j_gene: TRBJ1-2
abundance: .
d_gene: .
v_gene: TRBV19

CDR3aa: CAISVDRSTDTQYF
CDR3nt: TGTGCCATCAGTGTTGACAGGTCCACAGATACGCAGTATTTT
j_gene: TRBJ2-3
abundance: .
d_gene: .
v_gene: TRBV10-3

CDR3aa: CAWTSQGAFREQYF
CDR3nt: TGTGCCTGGACGTCACAGGGGGCGTTTCGGGAGCAGTACTTC
j_gene: TRBJ2-7
abundance: .
d_gene: TRBD1
v_gene: TRBV30

CDR3aa: CASRSGGTDTQYF
CDR3nt: TGCGCCAGCAGGTCAGGGGGCACAGATACGCAGTATTTT
j_gene: TRBJ2-3
abundance: .
d_gene: .
v_gene: TRBV10-1

CDR3aa: CASSVKGGNSPLHF
CDR3nt: TGTGCCAGCAGCGTAAAGGGGGGGAATTCACCCCTCCACTTT
j_gene: TRBJ1-6
abundance: .
d_gene: .
v_gene: TRBV7-3

CDR3aa: CASSVGGGSYNSPLHF
CDR3nt: TGTGCCAGCAGCGTAGGGGGGGGCTCGTATAATTCACCCCTCCACTTT
j_gene: TRBJ1-6
abundance: .
d_gene: .
v_gene: TRBV9

CDR3aa: CASSFLAGGYGDTQYF
CDR3nt: TGTGCCAGCAGCTTCTTAGCGGGGGGTTATGGAGATACGCAGTATTTT
j_gene: TRBJ2-3
abundance: few
d_gene: TRBD2
v_gene: TRBV11-2

CDR3aa: CATQDRQGSEAFF
CDR3nt: TGTGCCACCCAAGACCGACAGGGATCTGAAGCTTTCTTT
j_gene: TRBJ1-1
abundance: .
d_gene: TRBD1
v_gene: TRBV19

CDR3aa: CATSRGHISATDTQYF
CDR3nt: TGTGCCACCAGCAGAGGACACATTAGCGCGACAGATACGCAGTATTTT
j_gene: TRBJ2-3
abundance: many
d_gene: .
v_gene: TRBV15

CDR3aa: CASSISQGDGYTF
CDR3nt: TGTGCCAGTAGTATAAGCCAGGGGGATGGCTACACCTTC
j_gene: TRBJ1-2
abundance: .
d_gene: TRBD1
v_gene: TRBV19

CDR3aa: CASTRTGDDGGHNEQFF
CDR3nt: TGTGCCAGCACTCGGACAGGGGACGACGGGGGTCACAATGAGCAGTTCTTC
j_gene: TRBJ2-1
abundance: .
d_gene: TRBD1
v_gene: TRBV27

CDR3aa: CAWGRASEAFF
CDR3nt: TGTGCCTGGGGGAGGGCCTCTGAAGCTTTCTTT
j_gene: TRBJ1-1
abundance: .
d_gene: .
v_gene: TRBV30

CDR3aa: CAISDPDRGEANVLTF
CDR3nt: TGTGCCATCAGTGACCCCGACAGAGGAGAGGCCAACGTCCTGACTTTC
j_gene: TRBJ2-6
abundance: .
d_gene: .
v_gene: TRBV10-3

CDR3aa: CASSLEGREADTQYF
CDR3nt: TGCGCCAGCAGCTTGGAGGGTCGGGAGGCAGATACGCAGTATTTT
j_gene: TRBJ2-3
abundance: once
d_gene: TRBD2
v_gene: TRBV5-1

CDR3aa: CASSATDLNTEAFF
CDR3nt: TGTGCCAGCAGCGCGACAGATTTGAACACTGAAGCTTTCTTT
j_gene: TRBJ1-1
abundance: .
d_gene: .
v_gene: TRBV21-1

CDR3aa: CASSLGGWGTEAFF
CDR3nt: TGTGCCAGCAGCTTAGGCGGGTGGGGCACTGAAGCTTTCTTT
j_gene: TRBJ1-1
abundance: .
d_gene: .
v_gene: TRBV7-9

CDR3aa: CASSYSIGGRNQPQHF
CDR3nt: TGTGCCAGCAGTTACTCGATTGGGGGGAGAAATCAGCCCCAGCATTTT
j_gene: TRBJ1-5
abundance: .
d_gene: .
v_gene: TRBV6-2/TRBV6-3

CDR3aa: CASSDRLSGGVDEQFF
CDR3nt: TGTGCCAGCAGTGATAGGCTTAGCGGGGGGGTGGATGAGCAGTTCTTC
j_gene: TRBJ2-1
abundance: .
d_gene: TRBD2
v_gene: TRBV25-1

CDR3aa: CASSPDLGTGLEAFF
CDR3nt: TGTGCCAGCTCACCGGATTTGGGGACAGGGCTTGAAGCTTTCTTT
j_gene: TRBJ1-1
abundance: once
d_gene: TRBD1
v_gene: TRBV18

CDR3aa: CSVSTTRSNQPQHF
CDR3nt: TGCAGCGTTTCGACCACCAGGAGCAATCAGCCCCAGCATTTT
j_gene: TRBJ1-5
abundance: .
d_gene: .
v_gene: TRBV29-1

CDR3aa: CASSPFKTGTTGELFF
CDR3nt: TGTGCCAGCTCACCCTTCAAGACAGGGACCACCGGGGAGCTGTTTTTT
j_gene: TRBJ2-2
abundance: few
d_gene: TRBD1
v_gene: TRBV18

CDR3aa: CASSSGQAHYNEQFF
CDR3nt: TGTGCCAGCAGTTCGGGACAGGCCCACTACAATGAGCAGTTCTTC
j_gene: TRBJ2-1
abundance: .
d_gene: TRBD1
v_gene: TRBV27

CDR3aa: CASSRGLLNTGELFF
CDR3nt: TGTGCCAGCAGCCGCGGGCTTCTTAACACCGGGGAGCTGTTTTTT
j_gene: TRBJ2-2
abundance: .
d_gene: .
v_gene: TRBV6-5

CDR3aa: CATSRDRRGNEQYF
CDR3nt: TGTGCCACCAGCAGAGATCGCCGGGGTAACGAGCAGTACTTC
j_gene: TRBJ2-7
abundance: .
d_gene: .
v_gene: TRBV15

CDR3aa: CASSEKGIGTGRTDTQYF
CDR3nt: TGTGCCAGCAGTGAAAAGGGTATAGGGACAGGGCGCACAGATACGCAGTATTTT
j_gene: TRBJ2-3
abundance: .
d_gene: TRBD1
v_gene: TRBV6-1

CDR3aa: CASSPSLGGALDTQYF
CDR3nt: TGTGCCAGCAGTCCAAGTCTCGGGGGGGCTCTAGATACGCAGTATTTT
j_gene: TRBJ2-3
abundance: .
d_gene: TRBD2
v_gene: TRBV27

CDR3aa: CATSRAGREEKLFF
CDR3nt: TGTGCCACCAGCAGGGCGGGAAGAGAGGAAAAACTGTTTTTT
j_gene: TRBJ1-4
abundance: .
d_gene: .
v_gene: TRBV15

CDR3aa: CASRADRQKGEKLFF
CDR3nt: TGTGCCAGCAGGGCGGACAGGCAAAAGGGGGAAAAACTGTTTTTT
j_gene: TRBJ1-4
abundance: .
d_gene: TRBD1
v_gene: TRBV6-5

CDR3aa: CASSIGQGGNNEQFF
CDR3nt: TGTGCCAGCAGTATAGGACAGGGGGGGAACAATGAGCAGTTCTTC
j_gene: TRBJ2-1
abundance: .
d_gene: TRBD1
v_gene: TRBV6-6

CDR3aa: CASSKALRQVLFF
CDR3nt: TGTGCCAGCAGCAAAGCGTTACGACAGGTCCTGTTCTTC
j_gene: TRBJ2-1
abundance: .
d_gene: .
v_gene: TRBV21-1

CDR3aa: CASSQDLTGLNEKLFF
CDR3nt: TGCGCCAGCAGCCAAGATCTTACAGGGTTGAATGAAAAACTGTTTTTT
j_gene: TRBJ1-4
abundance: .
d_gene: .
v_gene: TRBV4-3